The rows below give T cell receptor beta chains drawn from one sample of a study of cytomegalovirus exposure and HLA in healthy donors. This table comes from immunoSEQ multiplex PCR, and its TCRdb copy is limited to in-frame clones, with some not included. This sample has fewer than 200,000 clones, with 70% to 90% found just once. The sample taken for sequencing was PBMCs. The receptors come from a man between 18 and 29 years old in good health and CMV-seropositive. Both conserved end residues are part of each CDR3. Fields, in order: clone size, V gene, J gene, D gene, CDR3 DNA, CDR3 protein. A D gene is named only where the DNA matches it firmly. Expanded clones get a size class; other rows say once, few or many, or leave the size out.

once	TRBV4-1	TRBJ2-7	TRBD1	TGCGCCAGCAGCCAAACAGGGGCCCCCCTCTACGAGCAGTACTTC	CASSQTGAPLYEQYF
-	TRBV9	TRBJ2-1	TRBD2	TGTGCCAGCAGCGTAGTAGACGTAGCGGGGGGCTACAATGAGCAGTTCTTC	CASSVVDVAGGYNEQFF
-	TRBV7-2	TRBJ2-3	TRBD1	TGTGCCAGCAGCAAGAGACAGGGGACAGATACGCAGTATTTT	CASSKRQGTDTQYF
once	TRBV7-8	TRBJ2-1	-	TGTGCCAGCAGCTTAGGGCGGTACAATGAGCAGTTCTTC	CASSLGRYNEQFF
few	TRBV19	TRBJ1-2	-	TGTGCCACAGGGGTCGGGGGCTACACCTTC	CATGVGGYTF
-	TRBV6-5	TRBJ1-1	-	TGTGCCAGCAGTTACTACAGGGCAGACATGAACACTGAAGCTTTCTTT	CASSYYRADMNTEAFF
-	TRBV11-3	TRBJ2-1	TRBD2	TGTGCCAGCAGCGTTGAGCGGGGGGCCTACAATGAGCAGTTCTTC	CASSVERGAYNEQFF
-	TRBV30	TRBJ2-1	TRBD1	TGTGCCTGGAGTGTAGGGACAGGGGGATACAATGAGCAGTTCTTC	CAWSVGTGGYNEQFF
-	TRBV7-3	TRBJ2-1	TRBD2	TGTGCCAGCAGCTTCACTAGCGGGGGGTCTCATGAGCAGTTCTTC	CASSFTSGGSHEQFF
-	TRBV19	TRBJ2-5	TRBD2	TGTGCCAGTAGTATAGGGGGACTACTTCAAGAGACCCAGTACTTC	CASSIGGLLQETQYF
-	TRBV5-4	TRBJ2-2	TRBD2	TGTGCCAGCAGCTTGGCTGGCGGACTAGGAGGGATCGGGGAGCTGTTTTTT	CASSLAGGLGGIGELFF
-	TRBV11-2	TRBJ2-5	TRBD2	TGTGCCAGCAGCGGGGCCGGGGGGGCCAGGGAGACCCAGTACTTC	CASSGAGGARETQYF
-	TRBV10-3	TRBJ1-5	TRBD1	TGTGCCATCAGTGAAGGGACAGGGGACAATCAGCCCCAGCATTTT	CAISEGTGDNQPQHF
-	TRBV19	TRBJ1-1	-	TGTGCCAGTAGTATGGTTTTAGGACAAGAGGATTTCTTT	CASSMVLGQEDFF
-	TRBV6-5	TRBJ1-1	-	TGTGCCAGCAGTTACTCGGAGGGGTTCTACACTGAAGCTTTCTTT	CASSYSEGFYTEAFF
-	TRBV5-6	TRBJ2-1	-	TGTGCCAGCAGCTTGGATAGTGAGCAGTTCTTC	CASSLDSEQFF
-	TRBV19	TRBJ2-1	TRBD1	TGTGCCAGTAGCAAGAGACAGGGGGCTTGGAATGAGCAGTTCTTC	CASSKRQGAWNEQFF
-	TRBV5-5	TRBJ2-1	TRBD1	TGTGCCAGCAGCTTCAATGCAGGGGGCAATGAGCAGTTCTTC	CASSFNAGGNEQFF
-	TRBV5-1	TRBJ2-5	-	TGCGCCAGCAGCTTGGTTGCGGAAGAGACCCAGTACTTC	CASSLVAEETQYF
-	TRBV6-6	TRBJ2-3	-	TGTGCCAGCAGTTCCGTTTCAGATACGCAGTATTTT	CASSSVSDTQYF
-	TRBV6-1	TRBJ2-3	-	TGTGCCAGCAGTGAATCGGCAGGCGGGGGCGCAGATACGCAGTATTTT	CASSESAGGGADTQYF
-	TRBV5-1	TRBJ2-2	-	TGCGCCAGCAGCTTGGTTCCTACCGGGGAGCTGTTTTTT	CASSLVPTGELFF
-	TRBV5-6	TRBJ1-6	-	TGTGCCAGCAGCCCCCAGTACAATTCACCCCTCCACTTT	CASSPQYNSPLHF
once	TRBV6-5	TRBJ1-5	-	TGTGCCAGCAGTTATGGCAGCAATCAGCCCCAGCATTTT	CASSYGSNQPQHF